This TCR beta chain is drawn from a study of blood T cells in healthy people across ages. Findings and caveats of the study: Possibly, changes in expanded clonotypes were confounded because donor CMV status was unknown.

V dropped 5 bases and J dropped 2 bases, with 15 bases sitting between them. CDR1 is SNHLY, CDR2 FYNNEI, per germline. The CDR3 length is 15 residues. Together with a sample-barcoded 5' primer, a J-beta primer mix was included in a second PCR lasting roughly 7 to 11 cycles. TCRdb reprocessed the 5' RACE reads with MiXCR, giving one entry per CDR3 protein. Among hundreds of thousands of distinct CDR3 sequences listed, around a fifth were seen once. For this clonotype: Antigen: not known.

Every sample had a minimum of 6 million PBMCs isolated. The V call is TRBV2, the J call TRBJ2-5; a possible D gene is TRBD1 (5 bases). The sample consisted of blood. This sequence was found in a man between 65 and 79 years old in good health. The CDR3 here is CASSQLATAQETQYF. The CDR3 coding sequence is TGTGCCAGCAGTCAACTGGCGACAGCGCAAGAGACCCAGTACTTC.